The entry below describes one TCR beta chain. Its antigen is unidentified. The data derive from a study of cytomegalovirus exposure and HLA in healthy donors. Notes on the study in general: TCR beta V- and J-gene trimming, according to a later analysis, was linked to a missense DCLRE1C variant.

The germline gives CDR1 SGHKS, CDR2 YYEKEE (reference sequence). With 2 bases removed from V and 4 bases from J, the gap between germline ends came to 9 bases. The CDR3 length is 14 residues. With 60 Vbeta and 13 Jbeta primers, the PCR was carried out. Sequencing was performed with immunoSEQ multiplex PCR; in TCRdb, only in-frame clones are kept and a portion is missing. Recorded for this sample: 75,000 to 95,000 clones. The V and J genes are TRBV5-5 and TRBJ1-4; D may be TRBD1 (6 bases). Material: PBMCs. This TCR was recovered from a woman aged 55-69 years in good health and CMV-seronegative. DNA for the CDR3: TGTGCCAGCAGCTTACAGGGATTTAATGAAAAACTGTTTTTT. Encoded protein: CASSLQGFNEKLFF.